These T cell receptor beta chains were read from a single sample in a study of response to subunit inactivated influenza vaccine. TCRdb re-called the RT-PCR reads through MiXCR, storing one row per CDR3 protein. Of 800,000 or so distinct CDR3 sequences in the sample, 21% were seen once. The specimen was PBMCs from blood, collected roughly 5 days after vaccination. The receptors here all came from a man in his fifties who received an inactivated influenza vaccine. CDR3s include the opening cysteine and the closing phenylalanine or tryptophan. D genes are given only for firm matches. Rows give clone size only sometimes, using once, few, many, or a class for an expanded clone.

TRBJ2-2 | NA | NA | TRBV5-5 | TGTGCCAGCAGCTTCCTTGGCGGGGGCGCGAACACCGGGGAGCTGTTTTTT | CASSFLGGGANTGELFF
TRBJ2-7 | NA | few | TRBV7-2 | TGTGCCAGCAGCTTAGCGGTCTCCAACTACGAGCAGTACTTC | CASSLAVSNYEQYF
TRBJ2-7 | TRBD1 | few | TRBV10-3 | TGTGCCATCAGGGGGACAGAGAGCTCCTACGAGCAGTACTTC | CAIRGTESSYEQYF
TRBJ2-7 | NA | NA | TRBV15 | TGTGCCACCAGCAGAGATGTGGACCACTCGTCCGAGCAGTACTTC | CATSRDVDHSSEQYF
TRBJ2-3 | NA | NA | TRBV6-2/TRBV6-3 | TGTGCCAAGATCGGGAGAGGGCTTCAAGATACGCAGTATTTT | CAKIGRGLQDTQYF
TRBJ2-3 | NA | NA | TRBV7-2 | TGTGCCAGCAGCTTCCGGAGGGGGCATGCAGATACGCAGTATTTT | CASSFRRGHADTQYF
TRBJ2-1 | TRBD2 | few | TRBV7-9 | TGTGCCAGCAGAATGGGACTAGCGATCGATGAGCAGTTCTTC | CASRMGLAIDEQFF
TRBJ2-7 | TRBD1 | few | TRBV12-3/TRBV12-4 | TGTGCCAGCAGTTCCGGGACAGGGACTGGCGAGCAGTACTTC | CASSSGTGTGEQYF
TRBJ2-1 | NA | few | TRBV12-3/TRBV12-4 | TGTGCCTTCACCATCCGGTCGGTAGCTGGCTATCAACACAATGAGCAGTTCTTC | CAFTIRSVAGYQHNEQFF
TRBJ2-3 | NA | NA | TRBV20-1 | TGCAGTGCTAGCCGCAATCCCGGGAGCACAGATACGCAGTATTTT | CSASRNPGSTDTQYF
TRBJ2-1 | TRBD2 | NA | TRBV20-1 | TGCAGTGCCGCCCTGAGTAGCGGGAGATACAATGAGCAGTTCTTC | CSAALSSGRYNEQFF
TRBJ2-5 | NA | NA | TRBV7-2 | TGTGCCAGCAGCTGGGGGACGGGGACCCAGTACTTC | CASSWGTGTQYF
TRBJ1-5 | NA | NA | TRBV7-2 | TGTGCCAGCAGCTTAAGATCAGGGGACAATCAGCCCCAGCATTTT | CASSLRSGDNQPQHF
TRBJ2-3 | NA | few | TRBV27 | TGTGCCAGCAGTTCCCACAGGGAACTAAGCACAGATACGCAGTATTTT | CASSSHRELSTDTQYF
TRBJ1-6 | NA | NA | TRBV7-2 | TGTGCCAGCAGGCCGGACGGAACTTATAATTCACCCCTCCACTTT | CASRPDGTYNSPLHF
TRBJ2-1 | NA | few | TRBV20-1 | TGCAGTGCTCGAACTAATGAGCAGTTCTTC | CSARTNEQFF
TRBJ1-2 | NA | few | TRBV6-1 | TGTGCCAGCACGGAGGACCCAGGGAACTATGGCTACACCTTC | CASTEDPGNYGYTF
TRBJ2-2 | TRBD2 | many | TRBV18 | TGTGCCAGCTCATCGCTAGCGGCCGGGGAGCTGTTTTTT | CASSSLAAGELFF
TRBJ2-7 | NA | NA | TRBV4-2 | TGTGCCAGCAGCCCAGGGATGTACGAGCAGTACTTC | CASSPGMYEQYF
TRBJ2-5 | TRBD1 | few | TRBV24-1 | TGTGCCACCAGTGATTTAGACGGGACAGGGAAAGAGACCCAGTACTTC | CATSDLDGTGKETQYF
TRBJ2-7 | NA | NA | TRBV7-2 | TGTGCCAGCAGCTTAATGGTAGGGGCTCACGAGCAGTACTTC | CASSLMVGAHEQYF
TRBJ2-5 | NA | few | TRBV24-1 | TGTGCCACCAGTGATCCCGCTCGGGGCGGGGAGACCCAGTACTTC | CATSDPARGGETQYF
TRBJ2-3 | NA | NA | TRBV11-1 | TGTGCCAGCAGTTTTCTCGGGAGTGGCACAGATACGCAGTATTTT | CASSFLGSGTDTQYF
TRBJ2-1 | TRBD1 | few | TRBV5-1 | TGCGCCAGCAGCACCGGACAGGGGAAAATAGATGAGCAGTTCTTC | CASSTGQGKIDEQFF
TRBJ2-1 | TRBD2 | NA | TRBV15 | TGTGCCACCAGCAGATCCGGCCTAGCGGGCAATGAGCAGTTCTTC | CATSRSGLAGNEQFF
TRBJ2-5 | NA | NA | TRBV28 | TGTGCCAGCAGCCCTAAACGGGGGACCCAGTACTTC | CASSPKRGTQYF
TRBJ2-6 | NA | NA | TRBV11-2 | TGTGCCAGCAGCTGGGAGATCTCTGGGGCCAACGTCCTGACTTTC | CASSWEISGANVLTF
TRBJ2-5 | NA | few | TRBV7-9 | TGTGCCAGCAGCTCCCAACGACTAGGCCAAGAGACCCAGTACTTC | CASSSQRLGQETQYF
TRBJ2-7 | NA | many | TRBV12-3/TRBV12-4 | TGTGCCAGCAGTCTGGACGGAGCAGGGTACGAGCAGTACTTC | CASSLDGAGYEQYF
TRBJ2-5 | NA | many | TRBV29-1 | TGCAGCGTCGCCGGACAGTTTGAGACCCAGTACTTC | CSVAGQFETQYF
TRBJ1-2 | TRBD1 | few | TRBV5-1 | TGCGCCAGCAGCTTGGAGGCGACAGGGGGCGCGTTTACTGGAGGCTACACCTTC | CASSLEATGGAFTGGYTF
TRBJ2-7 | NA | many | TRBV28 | TGTGCCAGCAGGGGGGCCTACGAGCAGTACTTC | CASRGAYEQYF
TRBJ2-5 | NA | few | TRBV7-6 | TGTGCCAGCAGCTCCCTTTCGCAAGAGACCCAGTACTTC | CASSSLSQETQYF
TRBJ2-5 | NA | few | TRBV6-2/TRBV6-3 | TGTGCCAGCAGTTACTCGAACCCATTGCAAGAGACCCAGTACTTC | CASSYSNPLQETQYF
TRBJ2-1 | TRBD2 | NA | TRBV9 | TGTGCCAGCAGCGTATCCCCCAGGAGCGGGAGTGAGCAGTTCTTC | CASSVSPRSGSEQFF
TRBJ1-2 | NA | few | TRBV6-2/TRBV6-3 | TGTGCCAGCAGTTACTCGACGACCTATGGCTACACCTTC | CASSYSTTYGYTF
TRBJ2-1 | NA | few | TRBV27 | TGTGCCACCAGAGGGGGGAATGAGCAGTTCTTC | CATRGGNEQFF
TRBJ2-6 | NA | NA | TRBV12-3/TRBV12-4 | TGTGCCAGCAGGTGGACAGCTGGGGCCAACGTCCTGACTTTC | CASRWTAGANVLTF
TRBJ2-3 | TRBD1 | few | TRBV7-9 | TGTGCCAGCAGCCCCCGACCTTCAGGGGGAGGCACAGATACGCAGTATTTT | CASSPRPSGGGTDTQYF
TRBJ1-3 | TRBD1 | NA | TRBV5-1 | TGCGCCAGCAGCTTGGATGGGACAGGGGGAAACACCATATATTTT | CASSLDGTGGNTIYF
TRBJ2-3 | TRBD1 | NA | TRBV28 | TGTGCCAGCAGACAAGGGGGCTTCACAGATACGCAGTATTTT | CASRQGGFTDTQYF
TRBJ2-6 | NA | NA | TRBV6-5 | TGTGCCAGCAGTTACTCGTCCCTTCCTGGGGCCAACGTCCTGACTTTC | CASSYSSLPGANVLTF
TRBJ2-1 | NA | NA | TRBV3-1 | TGTGCCAGCAGCCAAAGGGACGGCTTATGGGAGCAGTTCTTC | CASSQRDGLWEQFF
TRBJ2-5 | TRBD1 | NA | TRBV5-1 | TGCGCCAGCAGACAGACAGGGGGCGAGCCCCTCCAAGAGACCCAGTACTTC | CASRQTGGEPLQETQYF
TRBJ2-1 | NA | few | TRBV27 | TGTGCCAGCAGTTTAGGATCTCCCCTTATTAACAATGAGCAGTTCTTC | CASSLGSPLINNEQFF
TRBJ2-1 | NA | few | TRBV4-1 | TGCGCCAGCAGCGCGAAACGAGGGGGCAATGAGCAGTTCTTC | CASSAKRGGNEQFF
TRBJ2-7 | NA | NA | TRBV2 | TGTGCCAGCAGTGACAGGGAGTACGAGCAGTACTTC | CASSDREYEQYF
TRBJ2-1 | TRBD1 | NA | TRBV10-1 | TGCGCCAGCCCCAGGGGGCCTGTTTGTTTCAATGAGCAGTTCTTC | CASPRGPVCFNEQFF